Presented here are 25 T cell receptor beta chains from one specimen sequenced in a study of CD8+CD57+ T cells in acquired aplastic anemia. Individuals selected for sequencing had exhibited CD8+CD57+ cell expansion on flow cytometry. Genomic DNA provided the template from which TCR beta VDJ and CDR3 profiles were obtained. TCRdb redid the calling of the reads with MiXCR, one entry per CDR3 protein. This table holds hundreds of thousands of distinct CDR3 sequences, around a third found once. The sample taken for sequencing was sorted CD4+, CD8+, or CD8+CD57+ T cells (not recorded which) from PBMCs. These receptors all stem from a human donor with aplastic anemia.

The table lists this clonotype with many counts. The rearrangement links TRBV15 to TRBJ1-6, with TRBD1 identical over 7 bases. This CDR3 contains 15 residues. V gave up 4 bases and J gave up 8 bases; unmatched junction bases: 8. Germline-derived CDR1 and CDR2 are LNHNV and YYDKDF (reference sequence). CDR3 residues: CATSKGGQSYSPLHF. CDR3 nucleotides: TGTGCCACCAGCAAGGGGGGACAGTCCTATTCACCCCTCCACTTT.

This clonotype was detected only a few times. V gene TRBV6-1 combines with J gene TRBJ2-7; D tentatively reads TRBD1 or TRBD2 (6 bases each). The CDR3 is 15 residues long. The germline V and J ends were trimmed by 3 bases and 0 bases, with 12 bases remaining between them. Looked up from germline, CDR1 is MNHNS and CDR2 is SASEGT. The CDR3 protein is CASSDEGGPSYEQYF. The CDR3 coding sequence is TGTGCCAGCAGTGATGAGGGGGGACCCTCCTACGAGCAGTACTTC.

Comment on this clonotype: The germline gene is not matched at one end of the junction; a read error may be the cause. This chain joins TRBV5-5 and TRBJ2-7; 10 positions match TRBD1. This CDR3 is 16 amino acids long. Per germline, CDR1 SGHKS and CDR2 YYEKEE (reference sequence). CDR3 residues: CASSLDRDRGFDEQYF. CDR3 bases: TGTGCCAGCAGTTTGGACCGGGACAGGGGTTTTGACGAGCAGTACTTC.

This clonotype occurred many times. This chain uses TRBV7-9 with TRBJ1-2; D is perhaps TRBD1 (6 bases). CDR1 and CDR2 (germline): SEHNR, FQNEAQ (reference sequence). The CDR3 is 13 amino acids. V shed 5 bases and J shed 2 bases, with 9 bases lying between them. CDR3 bases: TGTGCCAGCAGCCACAGGGACAACTATGGCTACACCTTC. It codes for CASSHRDNYGYTF.

The chain joins TRBV10-3 to TRBJ1-1, with a tentative D call TRBD1 (5 bases). The CDR3 consists of 13 residues. V shed 4 bases and J shed 10 bases, with 16 bases lying between them. Germline lookup yields CDR1 ENHRY and CDR2 SYGVKD. The chain's CDR3 is CAISADRVRGAFF. CDR3 DNA sequence: TGTGCCATCAGTGCCGACCGTGTGAGGGGAGCTTTCTTT.

This sequence joins TRBV7-3 and TRBJ2-3, with D possibly matching TRBD1 (5 bases). V was cut by 0 bases and J by 6 bases, with 10 bases left in between. The CDR3 runs 14 residues. Germline CDR1 SGHTA, CDR2 FQGTGA. The CDR3 sequence is CASSLTLKGDTQYF. The CDR3 nucleotides read TGTGCCAGCAGCTTAACGTTGAAGGGGGATACGCAGTATTTT.

The rearrangement uses TRBV7-2 and TRBJ2-2; D is uncertain. There are 12 residues in the CDR3. The germline V gene encodes CDR1 SGHTA and CDR2 FQGNSA. The germline V and J ends were trimmed by 2 bases and 5 bases, with 3 bases remaining between them. The CDR3: CASSLHTGELFF. The CDR3 bases are TGTGCCAGCAGCTTACATACCGGGGAGCTGTTTTTT. The full variable domain, in which reference TRBV7-2 and TRBJ2-2 provide the parts outside the CDR3, is GAGVSQSPSNKVTEKGKDVELRCDPISGHTALYWYRQSLGQGLEFLIYFQGNSAPDKSGLPSDRFSAERTGGSVSTLTIQRTQQEDSAVYLCASSLHTGELFFGEGSRLTVL.

This chain links TRBV29-1 with TRBJ2-5; 14 bases are a match to TRBD2. J was trimmed by 4 bases and V by 7 bases; bases with no gene match: 5. CDR1 and CDR2 (germline): SQVTM, ANQGSEA. This CDR3 spans 14 amino acids. CDR3 loop: CSGRLAGGRETQYF. The DNA of the CDR3 is TGCAGCGGACGACTAGCGGGGGGGAGAGAGACCCAGTACTTC. Full variable domain (outside the CDR3, taken from reference TRBV29-1 and TRBJ2-5): SAVISQKPSRDICQRGTSLTIQCQVDSQVTMMFWYRQQPGQSLTLIATANQGSEATYESGFVIDKFPISRPNLTFSTLTVSNMSPEDSSIYLCSGRLAGGRETQYFGPGTRLLVL.

On this clonotype: One junction end does not reproduce the germline sequence, and a read error may be involved. The chain links TRBV2 to TRBJ1-3, with TRBD1 identical over 7 bases. The germline V gene has CDR1 SNHLY and CDR2 FYNNEI. This CDR3 has 14 residues. CDR3 residues: CASRGTVSGNTTYF. DNA for the CDR3: TGTGCCAGCAGGGGGACAGTCTCTGGAAACACCACATATTTT. Complete variable domain (other parts from reference TRBV2 and TRBJ1-3): EPEVTQTPSHQVTQMGQEVILRCVPISNHLYFYWYRQILGQKVEFLVSFYNNEISEKSEIFDDQFSVERPDGSNFTLKIRSTKLEDSAMYFCASRGTVSGNTTYFGEGSWLTVV.

The chain's CDR3 is CASSLWGQGVYEQYF. In nucleotides, the CDR3 is TGTGCCAGCAGCTTATGGGGACAGGGAGTCTACGAGCAGTACTTC. The chain uses TRBV7-2 and TRBJ2-7, with TRBD1 matching over 9 bases. This CDR3 is built from 15 residues. Per the germline V gene, CDR1 is SGHTA and CDR2 is FQGNSA. The V and J ends lost 2 bases and 3 bases, in that order; junction bases with no gene match: 5.

The CDR3 region is CASSDTGGKALKLFF. The CDR3, as DNA: TGTGCCAGTAGTGACACAGGGGGAAAGGCGTTAAAACTGTTTTTT. The V call is TRBV19, the J call TRBJ1-4; TRBD1 aligns across 8 bases. CDR1 is LNHDA, CDR2 SQIVND, per germline (reference sequence). With 5 bases clipped from V and 10 bases from J, the junction kept 12 bases outside the gene matches. This CDR3 is 15 amino acids long.

Many counts were recorded for this clonotype. The V call is TRBV10-2, the J call TRBJ1-6, with 8 positions matching TRBD1. Trimming cost V 8 bases and J 0 bases; bases outside gene matches: 6. The germline V gene encodes CDR1 WSHSY and CDR2 SAAADI. CDR3 length: 16 amino acids. This CDR3 reads CASAGTGNSYNSPLHF. The DNA of the CDR3 is TGCGCCAGCGCCGGGACAGGAAACTCCTATAATTCACCCCTCCACTTT.

The sample holds many counts of this clonotype. This sequence joins TRBV9 and TRBJ1-6, with TRBD1 as a possible D gene (5 bases). The CDR3 extends over 16 amino acids. The V gene's germline CDR1 is SGDLS and CDR2 YYNGEE. Trimming removed 2 bases at V and 5 bases at J, with 14 bases between. The CDR3 is CASSVGTQENNSPLHF. The CDR3, as DNA: TGTGCCAGCAGCGTGGGGACTCAGGAGAATAATTCACCCCTCCACTTT.

This clonotype was detected ten times or more. The V gene is TRBV20-1, the J gene TRBJ2-5; a possible D gene is TRBD2 (6 bases). Germline V gene data show CDR1 as DFQATT and CDR2 as SNEGSKA (reference sequence). Trimming pared 4 bases from V and 0 bases from J, leaving 12 bases between. This CDR3 has 14 residues. The CDR3 loop reads CSAIPSGYQETQYF. DNA of the CDR3: TGCAGTGCTATCCCCAGCGGGTACCAAGAGACCCAGTACTTC.

This clonotype was recorded a few times. The rearrangement joins TRBV18 to TRBJ1-2, with D unresolved. The V end was cut by 2 bases, the J end by 5 bases, with 15 bases between. Looked up from germline, CDR1 is KGHSH and CDR2 is LQKENI. CDR3 length: 15 amino acids. The CDR3 sequence: CASSPGERLKYGYTF. The CDR3 DNA is TGTGCCAGCTCACCAGGCGAACGGCTTAAGTATGGCTACACCTTC. Using reference TRBV18 and TRBJ1-2 for the parts outside the CDR3, the full variable domain is NAGVMQNPRHLVRRRGQEARLRCSPMKGHSHVYWYRQLPEEGLKFMVYLQKENIIDESGMPKERFSAEFPKEGPSILRIQQVVRGDSAAYFCASSPGERLKYGYTFGSGTRLTVV.

This clonotype was counted a few times. V usage is TRBV6-1 and J usage is TRBJ1-6; TRBD1 matches at 12 bases. The CDR3 loop spans 15 amino acids. CDR1 MNHNS and CDR2 SASEGT come from the germline V gene. Trimming took 6 bases from V and 10 from J; bases not matched to a gene: 7. The CDR3 spells CASRRTGTGGSPLHF. CDR3 in DNA: TGTGCCAGCAGACGAACCGGGACAGGGGGCTCACCCCTCCACTTT.

This sequence joins TRBV11-2 and TRBJ2-2; D perhaps matches TRBD2 (5 bases). The V gene lost 1 base and the J gene lost 3 bases, with 15 bases spanning the gap. From germline, CDR1 is SGHAT and CDR2 FQNNGV. The CDR3 has 17 amino acids. The CDR3 is CASSLGSWEKDTGELFF. For the CDR3, the DNA is TGTGCCAGCAGCTTAGGGTCGTGGGAGAAGGACACCGGGGAGCTGTTTTTT.

About this clonotype: The junction differs from germline at one of its ends, possibly a read error. The rearrangement links TRBV7-2 to TRBJ1-6; TRBD1 matches at 8 bases. CDR1 and CDR2 from the germline V gene are SGHTA and FQGNSA. This CDR3 region has 15 residues. CDR3 bases: TGCGCCAGCAGTGCCGGGACAGGCGTTTGGCCACCCCTCCACTTT. Translating it yields CASSAGTGVWPPLHF.

In its sample, this clonotype was seen a few times. Lacking the conserved final phenylalanine or tryptophan, this CDR3 likely reflects a read error. The chain recombines TRBV25-1 with TRBJ2-7; the D is unclear. V was clipped by 6 bases and J by 7 bases, with 13 bases between them. Germline values: CDR1 MGHDK, CDR2 SYGVNS. The CDR3 extends over 12 amino acids. DNA for the CDR3: TGTGCCAGCAGCCAAGATTTGTGGGAGCAGTACCTC. Encoded protein: CASSQDLWEQYL.

This chain links TRBV9 with TRBJ1-4; 10 bases align to TRBD1. Germline V gene data show CDR1 as SGDLS and CDR2 as YYNGEE. The CDR3 is made up of 17 amino acids. With V trimmed by 0 bases and J by 6 bases, 8 bases remained unmatched. In DNA form, the CDR3 reads TGTGCCAGCAGCGTAGGATTGATGGACAGGGGGGATGAAAAACTGTTTTTT. As protein: CASSVGLMDRGDEKLFF.

This clonotype was counted between two and nine times. V gene TRBV6-1 combines with J gene TRBJ1-2; unclear D gene. CDR1 and CDR2 from the germline V gene are MNHNS and SASEGT. The CDR3 covers 15 residues. V lost 5 bases and J 4 bases, leaving 17 bases between the germline ends. Here the CDR3 DNA reads TGTGCCAGCAGTCCCCTTTGGCTAGTTGGCTATGGCTACACCTTC. This sequence encodes CASSPLWLVGYGYTF.

This clonotype has a handful of counts. This chain joins TRBV12-3 or TRBV12-4 and TRBJ2-7; no firm D call. Trimming took 5 bases from V and 5 from J, leaving 13 bases between them. CDR3 length: 13 residues. The CDR3 here is CASSERSGNEQYF. CDR3 sequence (DNA): TGTGCCAGCAGTGAAAGGTCGGGTAACGAGCAGTACTTC.

Turning to this clonotype: A clone one base away is much larger, so this may be a read error. A read error is likely, as this CDR3 ends without the conserved phenylalanine or tryptophan. V usage is TRBV2 and J usage is TRBJ2-3, with D possibly being TRBD2 (6 bases). From germline, CDR1 is SNHLY and CDR2 FYNNEI. The CDR3 spans 15 residues. Trimming pared 0 bases from V and 6 bases from J, leaving 13 bases between. CDR3 region: CASSEALRGIDTQYS. The CDR3 DNA reads as TGTGCCAGCAGTGAAGCGCTTCGGGGGATCGATACGCAGTATTCT.

In this sample, this clonotype turned up a few times. The chain couples TRBV25-1 to TRBJ2-1, with 12 bases lining up with TRBD2. Losses at the gene ends were 6 bases for V and 8 bases for J; bases not matched to a gene: 5. CDR1 is MGHDK and CDR2 is SYGVNS in the germline V gene. This CDR3 is built from 14 residues. The CDR3, as DNA: TGTGCCAGCAGCGAACTAGCGGGAGGTTATGAGCAGTTCTTC. Protein sequence: CASSELAGGYEQFF.

This clonotype was seen at least ten times. The rearrangement joins TRBV6-1 to TRBJ1-6, with 10 positions matching TRBD1. The V gene's germline CDR1 is MNHNS and CDR2 SASEGT. This CDR3 is built from 15 residues. V lost 6 bases, J lost 7 bases, and 6 bases stayed unmatched. The CDR3, as DNA: TGTGCCAGCAGGGGGACAGGGGTATACAATTCACCCCTCCACTTT. Translation: CASRGTGVYNSPLHF.